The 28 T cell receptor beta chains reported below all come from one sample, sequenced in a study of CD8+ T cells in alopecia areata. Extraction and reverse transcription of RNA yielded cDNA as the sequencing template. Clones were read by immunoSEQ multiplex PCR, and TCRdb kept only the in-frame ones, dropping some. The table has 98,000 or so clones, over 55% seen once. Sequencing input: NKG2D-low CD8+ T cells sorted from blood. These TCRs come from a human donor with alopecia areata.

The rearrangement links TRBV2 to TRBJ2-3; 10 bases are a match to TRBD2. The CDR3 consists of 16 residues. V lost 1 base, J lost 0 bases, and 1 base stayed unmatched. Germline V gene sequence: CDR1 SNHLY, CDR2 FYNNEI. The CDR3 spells CASSEGTSGSTDTQYF. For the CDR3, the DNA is TGTGCCAGCAGTGAAGGGACTAGCGGTAGCACAGATACGCAGTATTTT.

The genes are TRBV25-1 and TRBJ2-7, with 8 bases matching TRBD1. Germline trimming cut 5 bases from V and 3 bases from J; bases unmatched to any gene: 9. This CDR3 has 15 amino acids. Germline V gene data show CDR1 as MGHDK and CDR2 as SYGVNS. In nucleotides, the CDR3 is TGTGCCAGCAGTATAAACTCGGACAGGGACTACGAGCAGTACTTC. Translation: CASSINSDRDYEQYF.

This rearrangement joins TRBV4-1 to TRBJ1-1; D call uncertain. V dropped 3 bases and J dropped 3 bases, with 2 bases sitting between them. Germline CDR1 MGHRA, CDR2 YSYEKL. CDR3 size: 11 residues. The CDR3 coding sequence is TGCGCCAGCAGCCAGCACACTGAAGCTTTCTTT. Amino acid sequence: CASSQHTEAFF.

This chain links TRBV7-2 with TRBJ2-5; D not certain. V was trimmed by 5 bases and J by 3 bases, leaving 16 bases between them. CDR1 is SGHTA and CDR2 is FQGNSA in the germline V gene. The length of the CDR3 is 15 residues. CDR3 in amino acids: CASSLTRSKKETQYF. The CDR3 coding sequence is TGTGCCAGCAGCCTCACCCGGAGTAAGAAAGAGACCCAGTACTTC.

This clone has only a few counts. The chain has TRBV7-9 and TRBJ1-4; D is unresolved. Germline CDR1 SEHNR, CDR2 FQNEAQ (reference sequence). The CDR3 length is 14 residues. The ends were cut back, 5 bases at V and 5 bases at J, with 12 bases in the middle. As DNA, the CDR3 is TGTGCCAGCAGCCACCCCGGCAGAAATGAAAAACTGTTTTTT. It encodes CASSHPGRNEKLFF.

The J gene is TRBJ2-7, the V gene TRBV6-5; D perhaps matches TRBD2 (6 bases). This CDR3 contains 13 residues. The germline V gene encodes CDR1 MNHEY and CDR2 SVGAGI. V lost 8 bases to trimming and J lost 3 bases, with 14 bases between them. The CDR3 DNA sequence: TGTGCCAGCGGGTGGGGGGATGGCTACGAGCAGTACTTC. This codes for CASGWGDGYEQYF.

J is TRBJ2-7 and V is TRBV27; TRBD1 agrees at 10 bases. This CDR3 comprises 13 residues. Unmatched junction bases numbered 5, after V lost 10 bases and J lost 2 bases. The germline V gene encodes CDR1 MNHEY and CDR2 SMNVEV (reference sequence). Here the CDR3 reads CATSGTGAYEQYF. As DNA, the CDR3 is TGTGCCACGTCCGGGACAGGGGCCTACGAGCAGTACTTC.

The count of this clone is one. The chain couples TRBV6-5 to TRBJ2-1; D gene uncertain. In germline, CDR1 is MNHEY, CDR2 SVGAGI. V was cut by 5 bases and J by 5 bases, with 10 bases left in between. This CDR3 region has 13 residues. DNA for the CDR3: TGTGCCAGCAGTACCTACTGGAACAATGAGCAGTTCTTC. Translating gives CASSTYWNNEQFF.

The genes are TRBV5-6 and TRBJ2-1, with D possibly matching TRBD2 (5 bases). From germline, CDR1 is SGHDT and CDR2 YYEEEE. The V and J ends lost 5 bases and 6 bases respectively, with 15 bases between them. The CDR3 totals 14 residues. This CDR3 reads CASSPGNGINEQFF. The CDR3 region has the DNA TGTGCCAGCAGTCCGGGAAATGGTATCAATGAGCAGTTCTTC.

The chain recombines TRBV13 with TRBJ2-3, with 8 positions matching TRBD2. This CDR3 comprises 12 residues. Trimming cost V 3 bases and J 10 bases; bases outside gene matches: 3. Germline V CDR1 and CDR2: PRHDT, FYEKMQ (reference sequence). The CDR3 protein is CASSLGGGPQYF. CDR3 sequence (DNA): TGTGCCAGCAGCTTGGGCGGGGGGCCGCAGTATTTT.

The CDR3 loop reads CASSLEAGGRYEQYF. Written as DNA, the CDR3 is TGTGCCAGCAGCTTAGAGGCGGGAGGCCGGTACGAGCAGTACTTC. The chain employs TRBV7-3 and TRBJ2-7; 8 bases are shared with TRBD2. The CDR3 has 15 amino acids. Germline V lookup: CDR1 SGHTA, CDR2 FQGTGA. With V trimmed by 2 bases and J by 4 bases, 7 bases remained unmatched. Using reference TRBV7-3 and TRBJ2-7 for the parts outside the CDR3, the full variable domain is GAGVSQTPSNKVTEKGKYVELRCDPISGHTALYWYRQSLGQGPEFLIYFQGTGAADDSGLPNDRFFAVRPEGSVSTLKIQRTERGDSAVYLCASSLEAGGRYEQYFGPGTRLTVT.

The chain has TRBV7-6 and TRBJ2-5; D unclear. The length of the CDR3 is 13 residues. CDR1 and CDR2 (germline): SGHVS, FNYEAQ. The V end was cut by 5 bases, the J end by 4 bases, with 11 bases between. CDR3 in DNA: TGTGCCAGCAGCCCATCCCTCCGAGAGACCCAGTACTTC. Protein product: CASSPSLRETQYF.

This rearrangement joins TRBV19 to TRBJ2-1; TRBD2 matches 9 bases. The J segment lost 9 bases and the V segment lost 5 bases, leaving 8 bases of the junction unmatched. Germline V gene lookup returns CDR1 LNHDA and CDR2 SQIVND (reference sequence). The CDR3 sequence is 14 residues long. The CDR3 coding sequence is TGTGCCAGTAGTCGAGCTAGCGGGATGACTGAGCAGTTCTTC. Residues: CASSRASGMTEQFF.

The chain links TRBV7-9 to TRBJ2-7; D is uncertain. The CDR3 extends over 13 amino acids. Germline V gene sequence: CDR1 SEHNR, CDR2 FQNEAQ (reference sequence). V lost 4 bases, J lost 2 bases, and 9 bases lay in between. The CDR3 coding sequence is TGTGCCAGCAGCTCAGTCCTGGCCTACGAGCAGTACTTC. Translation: CASSSVLAYEQYF. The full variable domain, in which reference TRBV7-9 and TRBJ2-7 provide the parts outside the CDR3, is DTGVSQNPRHKITKRGQNVTFRCDPISEHNRLYWYRQTLGQGPEFLTYFQNEAQLEKSRLLSDRFSAERPKGSFSTLEIQRTEQGDSAMYLCASSSVLAYEQYFGPGTRLTVT.

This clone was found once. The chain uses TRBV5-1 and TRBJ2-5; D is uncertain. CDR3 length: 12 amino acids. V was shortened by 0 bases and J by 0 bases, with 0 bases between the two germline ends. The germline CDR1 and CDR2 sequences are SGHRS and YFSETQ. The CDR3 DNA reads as TGCGCCAGCAGCTTGGACCAAGAGACCCAGTACTTC. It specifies CASSLDQETQYF. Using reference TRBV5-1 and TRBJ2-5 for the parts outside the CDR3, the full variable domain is KAGVTQTPRYLIKTRGQQVTLSCSPISGHRSVSWYQQTPGQGLQFLFEYFSETQRNKGNFPGRFSGRQFSNSRSEMNVSTLELGDSALYLCASSLDQETQYFGPGTRLLVL.

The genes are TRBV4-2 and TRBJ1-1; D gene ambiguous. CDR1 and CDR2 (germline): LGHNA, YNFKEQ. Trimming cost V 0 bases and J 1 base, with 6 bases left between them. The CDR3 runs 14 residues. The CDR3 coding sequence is TGTGCCAGCAGCCAAGATCCGGGGAACACTGAAGCTTTCTTT. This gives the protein CASSQDPGNTEAFF.

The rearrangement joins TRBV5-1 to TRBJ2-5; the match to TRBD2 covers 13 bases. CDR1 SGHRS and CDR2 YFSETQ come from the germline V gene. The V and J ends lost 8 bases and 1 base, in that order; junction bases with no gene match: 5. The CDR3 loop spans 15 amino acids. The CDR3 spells CASRLAGGLQETQYF. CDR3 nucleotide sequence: TGCGCCAGTAGACTAGCGGGAGGACTCCAAGAGACCCAGTACTTC.

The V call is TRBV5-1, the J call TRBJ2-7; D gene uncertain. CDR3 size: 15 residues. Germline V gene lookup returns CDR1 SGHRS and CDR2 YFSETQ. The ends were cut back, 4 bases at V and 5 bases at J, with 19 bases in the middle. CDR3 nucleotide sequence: TGCGCCAGCAGCGCCACCCGGGCCCCCGGGCACGAGCAGTACTTC. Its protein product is CASSATRAPGHEQYF.

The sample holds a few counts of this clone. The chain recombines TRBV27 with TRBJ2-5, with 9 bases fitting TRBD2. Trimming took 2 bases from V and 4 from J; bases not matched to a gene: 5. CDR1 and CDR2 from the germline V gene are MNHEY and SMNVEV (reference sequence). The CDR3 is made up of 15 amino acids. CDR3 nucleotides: TGTGCCAGCAGTTTAGGAGCGGGAGGTGCAGAGACCCAGTACTTC. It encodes CASSLGAGGAETQYF.

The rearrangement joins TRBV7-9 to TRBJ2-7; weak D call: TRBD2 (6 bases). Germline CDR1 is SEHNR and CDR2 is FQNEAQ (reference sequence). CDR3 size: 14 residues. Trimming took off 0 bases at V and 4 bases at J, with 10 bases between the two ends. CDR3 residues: CASSLAPGEYEQYF. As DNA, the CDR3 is TGTGCCAGCAGCTTAGCGCCGGGAGAATACGAGCAGTACTTC.

The CDR3 bases are TGTGCCAGCATAGGGACAGAGGACAATGAGCAGTTCTTC. As protein: CASIGTEDNEQFF. The chain links TRBV13 to TRBJ2-1, with 7 bases identical to TRBD1. Trimming cost V 7 bases and J 5 bases; bases outside gene matches: 5. The CDR3 is 13 residues long. Germline assignment: CDR1 PRHDT and CDR2 FYEKMQ (reference sequence).

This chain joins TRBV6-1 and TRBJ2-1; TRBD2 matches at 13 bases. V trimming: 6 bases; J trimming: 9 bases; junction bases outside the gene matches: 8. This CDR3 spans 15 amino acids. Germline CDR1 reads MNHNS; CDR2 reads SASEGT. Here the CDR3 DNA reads TGTGCCAGCAGCAGGACTAGCGGGAGACGGGTTGAGCAGTTCTTC. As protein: CASSRTSGRRVEQFF.

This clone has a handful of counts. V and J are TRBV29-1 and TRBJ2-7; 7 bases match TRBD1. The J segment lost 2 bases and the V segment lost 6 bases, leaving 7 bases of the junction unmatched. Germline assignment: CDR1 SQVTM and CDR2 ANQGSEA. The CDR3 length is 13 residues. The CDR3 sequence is CSVWTGATYEQYF. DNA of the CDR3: TGCAGCGTCTGGACAGGTGCTACCTACGAGCAGTACTTC.

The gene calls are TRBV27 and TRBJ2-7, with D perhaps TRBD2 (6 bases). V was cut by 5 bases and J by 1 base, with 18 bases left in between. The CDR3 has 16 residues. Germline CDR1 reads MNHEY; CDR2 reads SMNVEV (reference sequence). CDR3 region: CASSPYSGSKSYEQYF. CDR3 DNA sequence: TGTGCCAGCAGTCCTTACAGCGGGTCTAAATCCTACGAGCAGTACTTC.

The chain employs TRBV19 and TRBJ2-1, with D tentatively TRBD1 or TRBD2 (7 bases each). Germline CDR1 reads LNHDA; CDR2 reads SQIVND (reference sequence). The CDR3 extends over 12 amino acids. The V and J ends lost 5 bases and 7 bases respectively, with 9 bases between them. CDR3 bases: TGTGCCAGTAGTCAGGGGGGGAATGAGCAGTTCTTC. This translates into CASSQGGNEQFF.

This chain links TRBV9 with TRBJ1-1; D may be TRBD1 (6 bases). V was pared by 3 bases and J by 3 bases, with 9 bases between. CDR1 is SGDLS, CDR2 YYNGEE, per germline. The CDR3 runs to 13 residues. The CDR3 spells CASSAEGDTEAFF. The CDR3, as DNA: TGTGCCAGCAGCGCAGAGGGGGACACTGAAGCTTTCTTT. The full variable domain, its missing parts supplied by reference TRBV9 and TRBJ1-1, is DSGVTQTPKHLITATGQRVTLRCSPRSGDLSVYWYQQSLDQGLQFLIQYYNGEERAKGNILERFSAQQFPDLHSELNLSSLELGDSALYFCASSAEGDTEAFFGQGTRLTVV.

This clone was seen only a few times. The CDR3 loop reads CASSRRGLAGVETQYF. DNA of the CDR3: TGCGCCAGCAGCCGAAGAGGACTAGCGGGAGTGGAGACCCAGTACTTC. The chain employs TRBV5-1 and TRBJ2-5; 13 bases line up with TRBD2. CDR1 SGHRS and CDR2 YFSETQ come from the germline V gene. The V gene end was trimmed by 4 bases and the J gene end by 5 bases; junction bases not matched to a gene: 8. CDR3 length: 16 amino acids.

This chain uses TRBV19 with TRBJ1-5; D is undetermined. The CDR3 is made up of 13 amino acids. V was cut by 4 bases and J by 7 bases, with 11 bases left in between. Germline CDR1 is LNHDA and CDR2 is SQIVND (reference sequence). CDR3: CASSRTHFQPQHF. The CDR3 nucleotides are TGTGCCAGTAGTAGGACCCATTTCCAGCCCCAGCATTTT.